The 3 T cell receptor beta chains below were found in one sample sequenced in a study of blood T cells in healthy people across ages. A J-beta primer mix and a sample-barcoded 5' primer were used in a second PCR of about 7 to 12 cycles. One entry per CDR3 protein results from TCRdb running MiXCR on the 5' RACE reads. The sample contains about 830,000 distinct CDR3 sequences, roughly 50% of which appear only once. The sequencing sample was made of blood. The receptors here all came from a man under 40 in good health.

This chain uses TRBV6-1 with TRBJ1-4; D remains unclear. Trimming took 7 bases from V and 7 from J, leaving 16 bases between them. Looked up from germline, CDR1 is MNHNS and CDR2 is SASEGT. The CDR3 sequence is 14 residues long. CDR3 amino acids: CASNPRQGGEKLFF. The DNA for the CDR3 is TGTGCCAGCAATCCCCGCCAAGGCGGTGAAAAACTGTTTTTT.

The chain couples TRBV6-1 to TRBJ2-1; D is possibly TRBD1 (6 bases). This CDR3 comprises 14 residues. Germline CDR1 is MNHNS and CDR2 is SASEGT. Trimming stripped 5 bases from V and 2 bases from J, with 10 bases between. CDR3 loop: CASSTDRPYNEQFF. The CDR3 region has the DNA TGTGCCAGCAGTACGGACAGACCCTACAATGAGCAGTTCTTC.

The V call is TRBV13, the J call TRBJ2-7; D perhaps matches TRBD2 (6 bases). TRBJ2-5 matches the DNA end more closely, so the J call is doubtful. CDR3 length: 15 residues. Germline-derived CDR1 and CDR2 are PRHDT and FYEKMQ (reference sequence). CDR3 loop: CASSSIEWGRETQYF. The CDR3 nucleotides read TGTGCCAGCAGCTCAATAGAATGGGGGAGGGAGACCCAGTACTTC.